These 15 T cell receptor beta chains were all obtained from the same sample, sequenced in a study of blood T cell repertoires in COVID-19. Sequenced by immunoSEQ multiplex PCR; TCRdb stores in-frame clones only, minus some. This sample has around 250,000 clones; about 82% occur once, and the top ten carry around 2%. Sequenced sample: PBMCs or T cells enriched from blood (not recorded which). The receptors derive from a woman aged 50 to 60 who had recovered from COVID-19.

This chain joins TRBV30 and TRBJ1-2, with 7 bases that match TRBD1. Per germline, CDR1 GTSNPN and CDR2 SVGIG (reference sequence). V lost 3 bases, J lost 7 bases, and 8 bases stayed unmatched. This CDR3 has 13 amino acids. The chain's CDR3 is CAWRRQGMGGYTF. The CDR3 DNA is TGTGCCTGGAGGCGACAGGGAATGGGTGGCTACACCTTC.

This chain links TRBV7-6 with TRBJ2-4; TRBD2 matches at 7 bases. V was clipped by 1 base and J by 6 bases; unmatched bases: 9. This CDR3 is built from 16 residues. CDR1 SGHVS and CDR2 FNYEAQ come from the germline V gene. The CDR3 is CASSLGGLAVGNIQYF. CDR3 DNA sequence: TGTGCCAGCAGCTTAGGAGGGCTAGCGGTAGGAAACATTCAGTACTTC. Together with reference TRBV7-6 and TRBJ2-4, the CDR3 gives the full variable domain: GAGVSQSPRYKVTKRGQDVALRCDPISGHVSLYWYRQALGQGPEFLTYFNYEAQQDKSGLPNDRFSAERPEGSISTLTIQRTEQRDSAMYRCASSLGGLAVGNIQYFGAGTRLSVL.

This chain joins TRBV11-3 and TRBJ2-7; the D gene is possibly TRBD1 (6 bases). Looked up from germline, CDR1 is SGHNT and CDR2 is YENEEA. CDR3 size: 15 residues. The ends were cut back, 1 base at V and 2 bases at J, with 12 bases in the middle. The CDR3 is CASSLVWGLPYEQYF. DNA for the CDR3: TGTGCCAGCAGCTTAGTATGGGGGCTTCCCTACGAGCAGTACTTC.

The rearrangement links TRBV4-3 to TRBJ2-1; 8 bases map to TRBD2. The CDR3 length is 15 residues. The V and J ends lost 3 bases and 7 bases, in that order; junction bases with no gene match: 8. Germline CDR1 and CDR2: LGHNA and YSLEER. The CDR3 nucleotides read TGCGCCAGCAGCCACGGGGGGGGCAGATCAAATGAGCAGTTCTTC. This gives the protein CASSHGGGRSNEQFF.

The V and J genes are TRBV14 and TRBJ2-1; 8 bases match TRBD1. Germline assignment: CDR1 SGHDN and CDR2 FVKESK. Trimming removed 1 base from V and 8 bases from J; junction bases left unmatched: 7. The length of the CDR3 is 15 residues. CDR3 in DNA: TGTGCCAGCAGCCAAGGGACAGGGTGGGGATATGAGCAGTTCTTC. It codes for CASSQGTGWGYEQFF.

The gene calls are TRBV28 and TRBJ2-2; 11 nucleotides align to TRBD2. This CDR3 is 16 amino acids long. V was clipped by 7 bases and J by 4 bases; unmatched bases: 8. Germline V CDR1 and CDR2: MDHEN, SYDVKM. The CDR3 is CASNALAGVVTGELFF. The CDR3 nucleotides are TGTGCCAGCAACGCACTAGCGGGAGTGGTCACCGGGGAGCTGTTTTTT.

The chain has TRBV2 and TRBJ1-1; the match to TRBD1 covers 7 bases. This CDR3 region has 14 residues. CDR1 SNHLY and CDR2 FYNNEI come from the germline V gene. V was clipped by 6 bases and J by 5 bases; unmatched bases: 9. CDR3 nucleotides: TGTGCCAGCAGCCGACAGGGTCTTGGTACTGAAGCTTTCTTT. The encoded protein is CASSRQGLGTEAFF.

The chain links TRBV27 to TRBJ1-2, with D tentatively TRBD1 (5 bases). The germline V gene encodes CDR1 MNHEY and CDR2 SMNVEV (reference sequence). The CDR3 consists of 13 residues. Trimming took 7 bases from V and 4 from J, leaving 13 bases between them. CDR3 bases: TGTGCCAGCACCTCCAGGGAGGCCTATGGCTACACCTTC. It encodes CASTSREAYGYTF.

The chain is built from TRBV4-3 and TRBJ2-3; 10 nucleotides match TRBD2. CDR1 LGHNA and CDR2 YSLEER come from the germline V gene. The V gene end was trimmed by 4 bases and the J gene end by 5 bases; junction bases not matched to a gene: 15. The CDR3 has 18 residues. The chain's CDR3 is CASSPGQLLAGTEDTQYF. The CDR3 coding sequence is TGCGCCAGCAGCCCAGGCCAATTACTAGCGGGAACGGAAGATACGCAGTATTTT.

The chain couples TRBV7-2 to TRBJ1-1, with D unresolved. This CDR3 is built from 15 residues. The V gene's germline CDR1 is SGHTA and CDR2 FQGNSA. Trimming left V 2 bases short and J 4 bases short, with 14 bases between. The CDR3 spells CASSLSAGIGTEAFF. For the CDR3, the DNA is TGTGCCAGCAGCTTATCGGCGGGGATCGGCACTGAAGCTTTCTTT.

The chain recombines TRBV7-9 with TRBJ2-3; 7 bases are shared with TRBD2. J gave up 4 bases and V 5 bases, and 3 bases lay outside the gene matches. Germline V gene lookup returns CDR1 SEHNR and CDR2 FQNEAQ (reference sequence). The CDR3 sequence is 13 residues long. CDR3: CASSPGGADTQYF. The CDR3 DNA follows: TGTGCCAGCAGCCCGGGGGGTGCAGATACGCAGTATTTT.

The chain has TRBV7-2 and TRBJ1-1, with D unresolved. Per the germline V gene, CDR1 is SGHTA and CDR2 is FQGNSA. The CDR3 totals 16 residues. V lost 1 base and J lost 1, with 13 bases in between. The CDR3 DNA is TGTGCCAGCAGCTTAGGATCTACTCACTCGAACACTGAAGCTTTCTTT. Its protein is CASSLGSTHSNTEAFF.

A word on this clone: Other DNA sequences from this sample encode an identical CDR3 as well. This chain connects TRBV5-4 to TRBJ1-2; D is possibly TRBD1 (5 bases). Trimming took 4 bases from V and 2 from J, leaving 15 bases between them. This CDR3 spans 15 amino acids. CDR1 is SGHNT and CDR2 is YYREEE in the germline V gene (reference sequence). The CDR3 bases are TGTGCCAGCAGCCCGGGTCAGGGTAGGAACTATGGCTACACCTTC. Amino acid sequence: CASSPGQGRNYGYTF.

This chain joins TRBV4-2 and TRBJ2-7; possibly TRBD1 for D (6 bases). The CDR3 length is 15 residues. Germline V lookup: CDR1 LGHNA, CDR2 YNFKEQ. V lost 4 bases and J lost 1, with 14 bases in between. Here the CDR3 DNA reads TGTGCCAGCAGCCGGGGTCAGGGGCAGTCCTACGAGCAGTACTTC. Amino acid sequence: CASSRGQGQSYEQYF.

The chain is built from TRBV4-3 and TRBJ2-3, with TRBD1 identical over 7 bases. This CDR3 has 14 amino acids. J gave up 4 bases and V 4 bases, and 5 bases lay outside the gene matches. Germline-derived CDR1 and CDR2 are LGHNA and YSLEER. CDR3 DNA sequence: TGCGCCAGCAGCCCTAGGACAGGTCCAGATACGCAGTATTTT. Translated: CASSPRTGPDTQYF.